These T cell receptor beta chains were read from a single sample in a study of blood T cell repertoires in COVID-19. The assay was immunoSEQ multiplex PCR, and TCRdb's table has in-frame clones only and misses some. The repertoire holds fewer than 180,000 clones, with around 90% as singletons. The sequencing input was peripheral blood. The receptors were gathered from a woman aged 60-70 years with active or convalescent COVID-19. CDR3s leave out the opening cysteine and the closing phenylalanine or tryptophan. The size entry is marked missing in some rows and otherwise reads once, few, many or a size class.

V: TRBV9; size: .; J: TRBJ2-2; CDR3: ASSAKERGVNTGELF
V: TRBV4-3; size: .; J: TRBJ1-2; CDR3: ASTSSDNYGYT
V: TRBV27; size: .; J: TRBJ2-2; CDR3: ASRLTSGANTGELF
V: TRBV12-3/TRBV12-4; size: few; J: TRBJ2-2; CDR3: ASSRQQTGELF
V: TRBV7-2; size: few; J: TRBJ2-7; CDR3: ASSLGGGQGAREQY
V: TRBV4-3; size: .; J: TRBJ2-4; CDR3: ASSQETGQIQY
V: TRBV12-3/TRBV12-4; size: .; J: TRBJ1-2; CDR3: ASSSDRLGYT
V: TRBV2; size: .; J: TRBJ1-2; CDR3: ASSDRTGTGYGYT
V: TRBV5-1; size: .; J: TRBJ1-6; CDR3: ASSLRVQGPQQNSPLH
V: TRBV18; size: .; J: TRBJ2-5; CDR3: ASSPSRTAGGETQY
V: TRBV19; size: .; J: TRBJ2-7; CDR3: ASSATGAPTLRKEQY
V: TRBV19; size: .; J: TRBJ1-4; CDR3: ASSNPTVNRQKLF
V: TRBV30; size: .; J: TRBJ1-5; CDR3: AWSAGVGSNQPQH
V: TRBV7-2; size: once; J: TRBJ2-4; CDR3: ASSLRGVKNIQY
V: TRBV7-2; size: .; J: TRBJ2-2; CDR3: ASSRGQGGTGELF
V: TRBV18; size: .; J: TRBJ1-6; CDR3: ASSLGQGGNSPLH
V: TRBV18; size: few; J: TRBJ1-5; CDR3: ASSPTGTGNNQPQH
V: TRBV4-1; size: .; J: TRBJ2-1; CDR3: ASSQDPGQRWDEQF
V: TRBV6-5; size: .; J: TRBJ2-2; CDR3: ASGGRGGELF
V: TRBV29-1; size: .; J: TRBJ2-3; CDR3: SVRQVVTDTQY
V: TRBV6-6; size: .; J: TRBJ2-2; CDR3: ASSRDRADTGELF
V: TRBV19; size: .; J: TRBJ1-2; CDR3: ASSTDRERGYT
V: TRBV4-3; size: .; J: TRBJ1-1; CDR3: ASSQNRGFGAF
V: TRBV19; size: .; J: TRBJ2-1; CDR3: ASSIGGIEQF
V: TRBV4-3; size: .; J: TRBJ2-7; CDR3: ASSQGHGDYEQY
V: TRBV9; size: .; J: TRBJ2-3; CDR3: ASSFPTGGVDTQY
V: TRBV6-4; size: .; J: TRBJ1-2; CDR3: ASSRDSRSNYGYT
V: TRBV19; size: .; J: TRBJ1-1; CDR3: ASRTGQMNTEAF